A selection of T cell receptor beta chains follows, all from one sample in a study of tumor-infiltrating lymphocytes in localized non-small cell lung cancer. Assay: immunoSEQ multiplex PCR; the TCRdb copy retains only in-frame clones and omits some. The sample has approximately 21,000 clones, about 80% seen once. The sequenced material came from lung tumor tissue. The receptors stem from a human donor with non-small cell lung cancer. The CDR3 runs from the conserved cysteine through the conserved F or W. A D gene is named only where the DNA matches it firmly. Not every row has a clone size; where given, it reads once, few, many or a size class.

j_gene | d_gene | v_gene | abundance | CDR3nt | CDR3aa
TRBJ2-2 | TRBD1 | TRBV6-5 | NA | TGTGCCAGCAGTTACTTCGGACAGGCGAACACCGGGGAGCTGTTTTTT | CASSYFGQANTGELFF
TRBJ2-5 | NA | TRBV5-8 | few | TGTGCCAGCAGCTTGGCCATTCTAGCCCGGACGACCCAGTACTTC | CASSLAILARTTQYF
TRBJ2-2 | TRBD2 | TRBV7-3 | NA | TGTGCCAGCAGCCCGGACCGCGGGGGGGCCGGGGAGCTGTTTTTT | CASSPDRGGAGELFF
TRBJ2-1 | NA | TRBV18 | NA | TGTGCCAGCACCCGCCTGACAGGTAATGAGCAGTTCTTC | CASTRLTGNEQFF
TRBJ2-3 | NA | TRBV4-3 | NA | TGCGCCAGCAGCCATAGGGGGGGCCTGGGCACAGATACGCAGTATTTT | CASSHRGGLGTDTQYF
TRBJ2-2 | TRBD1 | TRBV27 | NA | TGTGCCAGCAGTTTGACAGGGAAAGGGGAGCTGTTTTTT | CASSLTGKGELFF
TRBJ2-2 | NA | TRBV6-5 | NA | TGTGCCAGCAGTTACTCGATTGGGAACACCGGGGAGCTGTTTTTT | CASSYSIGNTGELFF
TRBJ1-1 | TRBD1 | TRBV19 | NA | TGTGCCAGTAGTCCACGGACAGGGAGGACTGAAGCTTTCTTT | CASSPRTGRTEAFF
TRBJ2-7 | NA | TRBV9 | few | TGTGCCAGCAGCCCGTCGATGTCGGGAGTCTACGAGCAGTACTTC | CASSPSMSGVYEQYF
TRBJ2-3 | NA | TRBV9 | NA | TGTGCCAGCAGCTCCCCGGGCCTGGCAGGCACAGATACGCAGTATTTT | CASSSPGLAGTDTQYF
TRBJ1-3 | NA | TRBV30 | NA | TGTGCCTGGAGACCCCAGGGCCGAAACACCATATATTTT | CAWRPQGRNTIYF
TRBJ2-7 | NA | TRBV11-1 | NA | TGTGCCAGCAGCCGCTCCTTTTGGACAGAGAACTACGAGCAGTACTTC | CASSRSFWTENYEQYF
TRBJ1-5 | TRBD1 | TRBV7-6 | once | TGTGCCAGCAGCCTTGGACAGGGAAATAGCAATCAGCCCCAGCATTTT | CASSLGQGNSNQPQHF
TRBJ2-1 | NA | TRBV7-9 | NA | TGTGCCAGCAGTTTGAACAACGCAGGCGAGCAGTTCTTC | CASSLNNAGEQFF
TRBJ2-2 | NA | TRBV10-2 | NA | TGCGCCAGCCGCGGAGCGGAATACACCGGGGAGCTGTTTTTT | CASRGAEYTGELFF
TRBJ2-2 | NA | TRBV5-1 | NA | TGCGCCAGCAGCGGCGGGACCCAGGGCGGGGAGCTGTTTTTT | CASSGGTQGGELFF
TRBJ1-1 | NA | TRBV2 | NA | TGTGCCAGCGGGTCGGGGATCGCTGAAGCTTTCTTT | CASGSGIAEAFF
TRBJ1-5 | NA | TRBV9 | few | TGTGCCAGCAGCCCCCAAACGGATCAGCCCCAGCATTTT | CASSPQTDQPQHF
TRBJ1-1 | NA | TRBV7-9 | once | TGTGCCAGCAGCTTAGGGGGCGCTGAAGCTTTCTTT | CASSLGGAEAFF
TRBJ1-1 | NA | TRBV28 | NA | TGTGCCAGCAGTCCACCGGGGGCGAACACTGAAGCTTTCTTT | CASSPPGANTEAFF
TRBJ1-2 | NA | TRBV7-2 | NA | TGTGCCAGCAGCTTAACCGTGGGACATGTCGGCTACACCTTC | CASSLTVGHVGYTF
TRBJ2-1 | TRBD1 | TRBV7-9 | NA | TGTGCCAGCAGCTTTGGAGCCGGGACAGGGGGCAAGGATGAGCAGTTCTTC | CASSFGAGTGGKDEQFF
TRBJ2-5 | TRBD2 | TRBV5-4 | NA | TGTGCCAGCAGCTTGGGGCTAGCGGGAGGGGAGACCCAGTACTTC | CASSLGLAGGETQYF
TRBJ2-1 | TRBD2 | TRBV5-4 | NA | TGTGCCAGCAGCCCAACTAGCGGGAGGGGGACTGAGCAGTTCTTC | CASSPTSGRGTEQFF
TRBJ1-2 | NA | TRBV11-2 | few | TGTGCCAGCTCGAAGGGGGGGGGCTACACCTTC | CASSKGGGYTF
TRBJ2-5 | TRBD2 | TRBV11-2 | NA | TGTGCCAGCAGCCCTAGTAGGAGACTAGCGGAGCAGTACTTC | CASSPSRRLAEQYF
TRBJ1-5 | NA | TRBV6-5 | NA | TGTGCCAGCAGTCCCCGCAGGGTGGGTCAGCCCCAGCATTTT | CASSPRRVGQPQHF
TRBJ2-5 | NA | TRBV5-6 | NA | TGTGCCAGCAGCTTGGGAGGCAACCAAGAGACCCAGTACTTC | CASSLGGNQETQYF
TRBJ1-2 | NA | TRBV5-6 | few | TGTGCCAGCAGAACCGGACAGAGCAACTATGGCTACACCTTC | CASRTGQSNYGYTF
TRBJ2-7 | NA | TRBV29-1 | NA | TGCAGCGTTGGCTCCTACGAGCAGTACTTC | CSVGSYEQYF
TRBJ2-1 | NA | TRBV6-5 | once | TGTGCCAGCAGTTACAGGGCTTACAATGAGCAGTTCTTC | CASSYRAYNEQFF